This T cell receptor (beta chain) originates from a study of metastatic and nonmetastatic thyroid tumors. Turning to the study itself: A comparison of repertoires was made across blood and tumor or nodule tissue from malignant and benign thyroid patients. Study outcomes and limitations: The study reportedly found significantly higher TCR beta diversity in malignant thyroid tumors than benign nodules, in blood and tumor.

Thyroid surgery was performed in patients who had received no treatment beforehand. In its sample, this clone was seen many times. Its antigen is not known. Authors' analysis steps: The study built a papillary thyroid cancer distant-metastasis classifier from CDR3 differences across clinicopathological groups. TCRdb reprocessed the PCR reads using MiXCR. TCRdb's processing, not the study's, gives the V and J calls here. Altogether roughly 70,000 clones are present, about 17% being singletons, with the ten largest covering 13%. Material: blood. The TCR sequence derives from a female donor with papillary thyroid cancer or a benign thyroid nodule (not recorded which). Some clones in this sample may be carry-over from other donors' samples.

The CDR3 sequence: CASGRQGASYEQYF. DNA for the CDR3: TGTGCCAGCGGCCGTCAGGGTGCCTCCTACGAGCAGTACTTC. J is TRBJ2-7 and V is TRBV3-1; perhaps TRBD1 as D (5 bases). The CDR3 runs to 14 residues. Germline V gene sequence: CDR1 LGHDT, CDR2 YNNKEL (reference sequence). Trimming removed 8 bases from V and 0 bases from J, with 14 bases in between.